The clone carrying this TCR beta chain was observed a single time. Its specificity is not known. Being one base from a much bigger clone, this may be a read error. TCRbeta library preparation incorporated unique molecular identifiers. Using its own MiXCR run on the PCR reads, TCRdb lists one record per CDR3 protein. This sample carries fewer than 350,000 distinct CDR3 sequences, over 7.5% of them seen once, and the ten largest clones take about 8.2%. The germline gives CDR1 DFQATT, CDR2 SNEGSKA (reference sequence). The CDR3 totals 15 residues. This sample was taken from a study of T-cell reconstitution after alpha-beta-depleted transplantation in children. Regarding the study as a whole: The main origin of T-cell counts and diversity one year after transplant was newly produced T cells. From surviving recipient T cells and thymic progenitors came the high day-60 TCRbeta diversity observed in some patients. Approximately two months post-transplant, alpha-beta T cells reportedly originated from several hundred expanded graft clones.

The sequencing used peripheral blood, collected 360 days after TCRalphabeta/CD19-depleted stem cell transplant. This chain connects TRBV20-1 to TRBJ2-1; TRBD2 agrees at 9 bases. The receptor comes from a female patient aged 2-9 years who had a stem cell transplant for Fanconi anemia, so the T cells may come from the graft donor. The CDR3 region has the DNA TGCTGTGCTAGACAGGGAGCAGGGACTAGCCGGGAGCAGTTCTTC. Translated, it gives CCARQGAGTSREQFF.